This T cell receptor (beta chain) derives from a study of control samples from healthy donors and cancer patients. Trimming took 3 bases from V and 4 from J; bases not matched to a gene: 4. This CDR3 contains 14 residues. Looked up from germline, CDR1 is SGDLS and CDR2 is YYNGEE. The method was immunoSEQ multiplex PCR; TCRdb's version includes in-frame clones alone and lacks a portion of them. The sample includes about 12,000 clones, roughly 90% of them seen just once. The TCR comes from a male donor with melanoma. The rearrangement uses TRBV9 and TRBJ1-2; 9 positions agree with TRBD1. The sequencing input was formalin-fixed, paraffin-embedded tissue. CDR3: CASSAGQGLYGYTF. For the CDR3, the DNA is TGTGCCAGCAGCGCGGGACAGGGACTCTATGGCTACACCTTC.